This record covers a single TCR beta chain. This sample is drawn from a study of OX40 agonist ivuxolimab in advanced cancers. As for the study in general: Three patients responded partially, comprising one with hepatocellular carcinoma and two with cutaneous melanoma.

Profiling relied on immunoSEQ multiplex PCR, and the TCRdb table lists in-frame clones only, not all of them. The table lists over 70,000 clones, nearly 90% of them singletons. Blood draws occurred at baseline, cycle 4 day 1, and cycle 7 day 1. The CDR3 covers 17 residues. Germline V gives CDR1 MGHRA, CDR2 YSYEKL. Trimming took off 4 bases at V and 4 bases at J, with 19 bases between the two ends. The source is an adult with an advanced solid tumor such as melanoma, head and neck, liver or kidney cancer. Here the sequenced sample was CD4+ or CD8+ T cells sorted from blood, taken in a trial of the OX40 agonist ivuxolimab. V is TRBV4-1 and J is TRBJ1-4; a weak D match, TRBD1 (5 bases). CDR3 amino acids: CASSPGRGELGNEKLFF. CDR3 nucleotides: TGCGCCAGCAGCCCGGGACGGGGGGAACTAGGTAATGAAAAACTGTTTTTT.